The next 13 T cell receptor beta chains were all read from a single sample in a study of Tregs in tolerant kidney transplant recipients. Sequencing was performed with immunoSEQ multiplex PCR; in TCRdb, only in-frame clones are kept and a portion is missing. The profile shows 55,000 to 75,000 clones, around 87% of them singletons. Mixed chimerism was transient after nonmyeloablative marrow transplants from related graft donors. The sequencing here drew on CD4+ T cells from blood (PBMCs), taken 6 months after the transplant. The receptors derive from a human patient who received a combined kidney and bone marrow transplant. Some T cells may be provided by the graft donor.

This clone has more than one count but fewer than ten. The J gene is TRBJ2-5, the V gene TRBV27; 13 bases line up with TRBD2. V lost 1 base to trimming and J lost 5 bases; unmatched junction nucleotides: 10. This CDR3 spans 18 amino acids. Germline V CDR1 and CDR2: MNHEY, SMNVEV (reference sequence). In nucleotides, the CDR3 is TGTGCCAGCAGTTTATGGGCCCAACTAGCGGGGGGGCCGGAGACCCAGTACTTC. Its translation is CASSLWAQLAGGPETQYF.

The chain employs TRBV9 and TRBJ2-2; 10 nucleotides line up with TRBD2. Germline V CDR1 and CDR2: SGDLS, YYNGEE. CDR3 length: 16 residues. Trimming at V came to 0 bases and at J to 4 bases, leaving 3 bases not matched to a gene. This chain's CDR3 is CASSVDGTSVTGELFF. CDR3 DNA: TGTGCCAGCAGCGTAGACGGGACTAGCGTCACCGGGGAGCTGTTTTTT.

The chain couples TRBV13 to TRBJ1-5, with a weak D call TRBD1 (5 bases). Trimming removed 0 bases from V and 0 bases from J, with 9 bases in between. CDR1 is PRHDT, CDR2 FYEKMQ, per germline (reference sequence). The CDR3 covers 16 residues. The CDR3 region is CASSLGGPYSNQPQHF. The CDR3 DNA is TGTGCCAGCAGCTTAGGGGGGCCGTATAGCAATCAGCCCCAGCATTTT.

The chain employs TRBV28 and TRBJ1-5; D is unresolved. The CDR3 loop spans 12 amino acids. The germline gives CDR1 MDHEN, CDR2 SYDVKM. V lost 7 bases and J lost 6, with 10 bases in between. The chain's CDR3 is CASTTPGQPQHF. The CDR3 DNA is TGTGCCAGCACCACCCCCGGTCAGCCCCAGCATTTT.

The chain couples TRBV30 to TRBJ1-2, with D maybe TRBD1 (6 bases). The germline V gene encodes CDR1 GTSNPN and CDR2 SVGIG (reference sequence). The CDR3 consists of 14 residues. V dropped 2 bases and J dropped 4 bases, with 14 bases sitting between them. The CDR3 region is CAWSLRGAVYGYTF. DNA for the CDR3: TGTGCCTGGAGTCTCAGGGGCGCAGTCTATGGCTACACCTTC.

The genes are TRBV2 and TRBJ1-2; 8 bases align to TRBD1. CDR3 length: 14 residues. Germline trimming cut 8 bases from V and 3 bases from J; bases unmatched to any gene: 8. The germline gives CDR1 SNHLY, CDR2 FYNNEI. CDR3 in DNA: TGTGCCAGCCGACAGGGGACGGTGGACTATGGCTACACCTTC. Translated: CASRQGTVDYGYTF.

Of note for this clone: A read error may account for a junction end that differs from germline. This CDR3 is also generated by other DNA sequences in the sample. The chain recombines TRBV30 with TRBJ1-1; no clear D gene. The CDR3 extends over 14 amino acids. In germline, CDR1 is GTSNPN, CDR2 SVGIG (reference sequence). The CDR3 DNA follows: TGTGCCTGGAGTGTAAACAGATTGAACACTGAGGCTTTCTTT. It specifies CAWSVNRLNTEAFF.

The V and J genes are TRBV4-3 and TRBJ2-2, with 7 bases that match TRBD2. The CDR3 is made up of 14 amino acids. V lost 0 bases and J lost 6; bases outside the gene matches: 1. In germline, CDR1 is LGHNA, CDR2 YSLEER. The CDR3 is CASSQDAGAGELFF. CDR3 bases: TGCGCCAGCAGCCAAGATGCGGGAGCCGGGGAGCTGTTTTTT.

Only a few counts were recorded for this clone. This chain links TRBV10-3 with TRBJ1-2, with D possibly TRBD1 on 6 matching bases. Germline-derived CDR1 and CDR2 are ENHRY and SYGVKD. V shed 10 bases and J shed 6 bases, with 21 bases lying between them. The CDR3 contains 14 residues. The CDR3 DNA follows: TGTGCCACCCGCTTACAGGGAAGCGGAGATGGCTACACCTTC. Its protein is CATRLQGSGDGYTF.

The rearrangement joins TRBV6-6 to TRBJ2-5, with D possibly matching TRBD2 (6 bases). TRBJ2-7 matches the DNA end more closely, so the J call is doubtful. Looked up from germline, CDR1 is MNHNY and CDR2 is SVGAGI (reference sequence). The length of the CDR3 is 15 residues. CDR3 DNA: TGTGCCAGCAGTTACTACGGGGGAAGCTCCTACGAGCAGTACTTC. Residues: CASSYYGGSSYEQYF.

The V call is TRBV29-1, the J call TRBJ2-6; 12 positions agree with TRBD1. The germline CDR1 and CDR2 sequences are SQVTM and ANQGSEA. The CDR3 runs to 16 residues. Unmatched junction bases numbered 7, after V lost 6 bases and J lost 4 bases. CDR3 protein: CSVGQGAAGGANVLTF. Here the CDR3 DNA reads TGCAGCGTGGGACAGGGGGCGGCCGGCGGGGCCAACGTCCTGACTTTC.

This clone was observed once. This chain joins TRBV4-1 and TRBJ1-4; 8 bases are a match to TRBD1. Germline V CDR1 and CDR2: MGHRA, YSYEKL. The CDR3 spans 14 residues. The V and J ends lost 5 bases and 8 bases, in that order; junction bases with no gene match: 7. The CDR3 DNA reads as TGCGCCAGCAGCGTTGACAGGGGAAGGGAAAAACTGTTTTTT. This translates into CASSVDRGREKLFF.

The chain carries TRBV9 and TRBJ2-2, with D possibly matching TRBD2 (6 bases). This CDR3 spans 16 amino acids. Germline V gene sequence: CDR1 SGDLS, CDR2 YYNGEE. V was pared by 0 bases and J by 5 bases, with 14 bases between. The DNA for the CDR3 is TGTGCCAGCAGCGTAGTAGGGCTAGCGCAGACCGGGGAGCTGTTTTTT. It specifies CASSVVGLAQTGELFF.